The sequence of this T cell receptor (beta chain) was determined in a study of shared clonotypes between healthy human individuals. Note on this clone: Other DNA variants within this sample encode the same CDR3.

In the original processing: Junction-only sequences without quality scores came from ImmunoSEQ, so filtering differed. Only in-frame clones appear in the TCRdb table, and some are missing; sequencing was by immunoSEQ multiplex PCR. The V and J calls and clone size were taken over from that table, and D and trimming were inferred from the DNA. The data hold over a million clones, with 98% observed a single time. Sequencing input: naive CD4+ T cells sorted from blood. Subset given: CD45RA+ positively selected. The source of this sequence is a man under 40 in good health.

CDR3 sequence reads: CASSSTSGSSYNEQFF. The CDR3 DNA follows: TGCGCCAGCAGCTCAACTAGCGGGAGCTCCTACAATGAGCAGTTCTTC. V is TRBV5-1 and J is TRBJ2-1; TRBD2 matches 11 bases. V gave up 3 bases and J gave up 0 bases; unmatched junction bases: 2. Per the germline V gene, CDR1 is SGHRS and CDR2 is YFSETQ. This CDR3 spans 16 amino acids.